This T cell receptor beta chain was found in a study of T cell repertoires in cytomegalovirus infection. From germline, CDR1 is LGHNA and CDR2 YNFKEQ. V was trimmed by 1 base and J by 3 bases, leaving 19 bases between them. The CDR3 is 18 amino acids. TCRdb independently ran MiXCR on the reads; one entry per CDR3 protein. The sample records around 750,000 distinct CDR3 sequences, 32% being singletons. This clonotype was counted only a few times. Antigen specificity is unknown. The chain is built from TRBV4-2 and TRBJ2-1; D is perhaps TRBD1 or TRBD2 (7 bases each). This specimen consisted of cultured CD8+ T cells from PBMCs, obtained from culture after CMV antigen stimulation. The receptor comes from a human donor in good health (CMV status not recorded). Some clones in this sample may be carry-over from other donors' samples. The chain's CDR3 is CASSQVARGGRFYNEQFF. The CDR3 DNA reads TGTGCCAGCAGCCAAGTCGCCAGGGGGGGGAGATTCTACAATGAGCAGTTCTTC.